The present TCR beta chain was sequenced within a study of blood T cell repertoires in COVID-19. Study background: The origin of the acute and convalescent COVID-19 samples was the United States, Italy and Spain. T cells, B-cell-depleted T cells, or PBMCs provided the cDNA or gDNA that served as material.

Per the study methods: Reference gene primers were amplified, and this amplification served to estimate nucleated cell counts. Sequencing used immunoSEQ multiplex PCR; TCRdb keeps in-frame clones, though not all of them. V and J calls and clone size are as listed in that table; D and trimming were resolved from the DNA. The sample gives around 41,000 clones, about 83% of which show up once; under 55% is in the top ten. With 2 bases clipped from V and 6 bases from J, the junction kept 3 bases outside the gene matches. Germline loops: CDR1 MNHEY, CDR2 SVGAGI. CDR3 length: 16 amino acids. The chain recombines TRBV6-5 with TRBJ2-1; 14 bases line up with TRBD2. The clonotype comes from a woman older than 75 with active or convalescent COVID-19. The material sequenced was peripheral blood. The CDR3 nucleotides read TGTGCCAGCAGTTACGGGACTAGCGGGAGCGTCAATGAGCAGTTCTTC. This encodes CASSYGTSGSVNEQFF.